This T cell receptor (beta chain) was sequenced for a study of radiotherapy plus CTLA-4 blockade in lung cancer. Germline CDR1 and CDR2: MDHEN and SYDVKM. This CDR3 is built from 16 residues. With 6 bases removed from V and 6 bases from J, the gap between germline ends came to 23 bases. Libraries were prepared by immunoSEQ multiplex PCR; TCRdb keeps only in-frame clonotypes and omits some of them. The sample lists some 33,000 clones, approximately 77% occurring once. The source is a human donor with non-small cell lung cancer whose response to radiotherapy plus ipilimumab could not be evaluated. The chain carries TRBV28 and TRBJ1-2, with TRBD1 as a possible D gene (5 bases). Specimen: peripheral blood, collected from a patient treated with radiotherapy plus ipilimumab. DNA of the CDR3: TGTGCCAGCAGACCTAGGAGGGGCATTTTGGGTCATGGCTACACCTTC. Its protein is CASRPRRGILGHGYTF.